A selection of T cell receptor beta chains follows, all from one sample in a study of T cell repertoires in cytomegalovirus infection. Via MiXCR, TCRdb re-called the reads, giving one row per CDR3 protein. The table has roughly 300,000 distinct CDR3 sequences, more than 8% seen once. Source material: PBMCs. Receptor source: a human donor in good health (CMV status not recorded). Some clones in this sample may be carry-over from other donors' samples. CDR3s include the opening cysteine and the closing phenylalanine or tryptophan. The order of the fields is V gene, J gene, D gene, clone size, CDR3 DNA, CDR3 protein. D genes are given only for firm matches. Expanded clones get a size class; other rows say once, few or many, or leave the size out.

TRBV6-5	TRBJ2-3	NA	few	TGTGCCAGCAGTTACTCGGTTCTTAAAGCAGATACGCAGTATTTT	CASSYSVLKADTQYF
TRBV25-1	TRBJ1-1	NA	few	TGTGCCAGCAGTGAAGAGTTGGCAGTCGAAGCTTTCTTT	CASSEELAVEAFF
TRBV12-3/TRBV12-4	TRBJ2-2	NA	few	TGTGCCAGCAGTTTAAGGTCAGAGTCCAACACCGGGGAGCTGTTTTTT	CASSLRSESNTGELFF
TRBV12-3/TRBV12-4	TRBJ1-1	TRBD1	NA	TGTGCCAGCAGTATGGGACAGGGGGGAGACGCTTTCTTT	CASSMGQGGDAFF
TRBV20-1	TRBJ2-3	NA	NA	TGCAGTGCTGACCTCCGCACAGATACGCAGTATTTT	CSADLRTDTQYF
TRBV7-9	TRBJ2-7	NA	NA	TGTGCCAGCAGCTTTGGGGTATTGGACTACGAGCAGTACTTC	CASSFGVLDYEQYF
TRBV20-1	TRBJ1-1	NA	few	TGCAGTGCTAGTACTTTCTCGCCAGCTTTCTTT	CSASTFSPAFF
TRBV28	TRBJ2-1	NA	once	TGTGCCTGCAGTTTAGTGGGGGGTACCTACAATGAGCAGTTCTTC	CACSLVGGTYNEQFF
TRBV6-5	TRBJ2-1	NA	many	TGTGCCAGCCGCCGAGGGGGAGAGCAGTTCTTC	CASRRGGEQFF
TRBV27	TRBJ2-1	NA	many	TGTGCCAGCAGTTTATCGTACGGATACAATGAGCAGTTCTTC	CASSLSYGYNEQFF
TRBV7-3	TRBJ2-1	TRBD2	many	TGTGCCAGCAGCTCAGCGGGGGGCTACAATGAGCAGTTCTTC	CASSSAGGYNEQFF
TRBV12-3/TRBV12-4	TRBJ2-3	TRBD2	many	TGTGCCAGCGGGACTAGCGGGGTCGGGGGAGATACGCAGTATTTT	CASGTSGVGGDTQYF
TRBV6-1	TRBJ1-4	TRBD1	many	TGTGCCAGCAGTGGACAGGGTCCTAATGAAAAACTGTTTTTT	CASSGQGPNEKLFF
TRBV28	TRBJ1-1	TRBD1	many	TGTGCCAGCACCCCCGCCGGGACAGGGTTTGGCGCTGAAGCTTTCTTT	CASTPAGTGFGAEAFF
TRBV19	TRBJ2-1	TRBD1	NA	TGTGCCAGTAGTATAAGGGACAGGCACAATGAGCAGTTCTTC	CASSIRDRHNEQFF
TRBV7-2	TRBJ2-5	TRBD2	medium-sized	TGTGCCAGCAGCTCGATAGCGGGAGGCGTGGAGACCCAGTACTTC	CASSSIAGGVETQYF
TRBV2	TRBJ2-1	NA	many	TGTGCCAGCAGCTCTACTATGGGGGGTAGGGATGAGCAGTTCTTC	CASSSTMGGRDEQFF
TRBV7-2	TRBJ1-4	NA	many	TGTGCCAGCACCCAATATGGCGGGAAACTGTTTTTT	CASTQYGGKLFF
TRBV12-3/TRBV12-4	TRBJ1-4	NA	NA	TGTGCCAGCAGTTTCGTCCGGGGAGAAAAACTGTTTTTT	CASSFVRGEKLFF
TRBV6-1	TRBJ2-1	NA	few	TGTGCCAGCAGGATCCTAGGGAAGGGATGGGGAGACAATGAGCAGTTCTTC	CASRILGKGWGDNEQFF
TRBV7-9	TRBJ2-5	NA	many	TGTGCCAGCAGCTTAGCCGGGACGGCTAAAGAGACCCAGTACTTC	CASSLAGTAKETQYF
TRBV7-2	TRBJ2-7	NA	many	TGTGCCAGCAGCTTAGCGGGCCCGACGGAAGAGCAGTACTTC	CASSLAGPTEEQYF
TRBV7-2	TRBJ2-7	NA	many	TGTGCCAGCAGCCCGACCTTTAAGGGACGGAACGAGCAGTACTTC	CASSPTFKGRNEQYF
TRBV6-8	TRBJ2-3	TRBD2	NA	TGTGCCAGCAGTTATAGTCCCGGGACTAGCGGGCGCACAGATACGCAGTATTTT	CASSYSPGTSGRTDTQYF
TRBV6-2/TRBV6-3	TRBJ1-5	NA	many	TGTGCCAGCAGTTACGAGGCTGCCGGCAGGCAGCCCCAGCATTTT	CASSYEAAGRQPQHF
TRBV7-9	TRBJ2-5	NA	NA	TGTGCCAGCAGCTCTAGCCGAGACGCCCAAGAGACCCAGTACTTC	CASSSSRDAQETQYF
TRBV7-2	TRBJ2-1	NA	NA	TGTGCCAGCAGCTTGAGCGGTTACGTACCCAATGAGCAGTTCTTC	CASSLSGYVPNEQFF